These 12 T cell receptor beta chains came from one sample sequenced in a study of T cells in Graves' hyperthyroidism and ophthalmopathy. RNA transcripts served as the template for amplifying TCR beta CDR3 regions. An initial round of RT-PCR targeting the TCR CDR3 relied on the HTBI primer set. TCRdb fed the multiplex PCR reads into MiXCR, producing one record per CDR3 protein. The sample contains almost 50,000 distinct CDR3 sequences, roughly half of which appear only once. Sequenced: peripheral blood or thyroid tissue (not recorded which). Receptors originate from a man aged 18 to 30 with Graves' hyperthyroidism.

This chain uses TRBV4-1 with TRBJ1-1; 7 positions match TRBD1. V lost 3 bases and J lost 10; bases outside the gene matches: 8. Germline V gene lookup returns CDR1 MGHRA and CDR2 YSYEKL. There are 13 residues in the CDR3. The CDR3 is CASSQGDRERAFF. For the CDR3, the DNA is TGCGCCAGCAGCCAGGGTGACAGGGAGAGAGCTTTCTTT.

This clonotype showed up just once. CDR3 nucleotide sequence: TGTGCCAGCTCTAAGACCGGACAGGGAGGCGAAAAACTGTTTTTT. It is translated as CASSKTGQGGEKLFF. The chain joins TRBV2 to TRBJ1-4, with 8 bases that match TRBD1. The CDR3 extends over 15 amino acids. CDR1 SNHLY and CDR2 FYNNEI come from the germline V gene. Trimming at V came to 8 bases and at J to 8 bases, leaving 13 bases not matched to a gene.

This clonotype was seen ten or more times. CDR3 region: CAISDDSSYNSPLHF. The CDR3 DNA reads as TGTGCCATCAGTGACGACAGCTCCTATAATTCACCCCTCCACTTT. The chain is built from TRBV10-3 and TRBJ1-6, with TRBD1 as a possible D gene (5 bases). V shed 3 bases and J shed 0 bases, with 6 bases lying between them. This CDR3 is 15 amino acids long. Germline V CDR1 and CDR2: ENHRY, SYGVKD.

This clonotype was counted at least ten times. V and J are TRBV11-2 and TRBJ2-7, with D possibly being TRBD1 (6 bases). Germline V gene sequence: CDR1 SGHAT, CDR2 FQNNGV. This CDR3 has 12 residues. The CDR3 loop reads CVSTGKRNEQYF. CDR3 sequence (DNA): TGTGTCTCCACAGGGAAACGTAACGAGCAGTACTTC.

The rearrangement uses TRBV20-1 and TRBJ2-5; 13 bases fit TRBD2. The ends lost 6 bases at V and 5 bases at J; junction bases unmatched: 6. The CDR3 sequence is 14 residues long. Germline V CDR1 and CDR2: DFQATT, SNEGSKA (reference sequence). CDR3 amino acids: CSATGTSGAETQYF. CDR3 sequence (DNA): TGCAGTGCCACTGGGACTAGCGGGGCGGAGACCCAGTACTTC.

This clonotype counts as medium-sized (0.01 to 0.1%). Here the CDR3 DNA reads TGTGCCAGCAGCCGCCAGCGGGGCTTTCAAGAGACCCAGTACTTC. It translates to CASSRQRGFQETQYF. The chain carries TRBV7-2 and TRBJ2-5; 7 bases are a match to TRBD2. The CDR3 covers 15 residues. CDR1 is SGHTA, CDR2 FQGNSA, per germline. V lost 5 bases to trimming and J lost 2 bases; unmatched junction nucleotides: 8.

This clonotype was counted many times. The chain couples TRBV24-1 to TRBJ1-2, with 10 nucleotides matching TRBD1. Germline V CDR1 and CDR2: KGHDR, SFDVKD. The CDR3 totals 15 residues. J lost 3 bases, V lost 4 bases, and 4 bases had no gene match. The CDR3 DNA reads TGTGCCACCAGTGACCCCGGGACAGGGGACTATGGCTACACCTTC. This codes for CATSDPGTGDYGYTF.

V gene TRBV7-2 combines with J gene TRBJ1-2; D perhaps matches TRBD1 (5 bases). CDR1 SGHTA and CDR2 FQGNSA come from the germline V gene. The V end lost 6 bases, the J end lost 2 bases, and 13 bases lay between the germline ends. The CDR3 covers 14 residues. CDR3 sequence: CASSSPGRNYGYTF. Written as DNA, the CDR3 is TGTGCCAGCAGTTCGCCGGGACGGAACTATGGCTACACCTTC. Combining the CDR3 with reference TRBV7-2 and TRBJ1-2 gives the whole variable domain GAGVSQSPSNKVTEKGKDVELRCDPISGHTALYWYRQSLGQGLEFLIYFQGNSAPDKSGLPSDRFSAERTGGSVSTLTIQRTQQEDSAVYLCASSSPGRNYGYTFGSGTRLTVV.

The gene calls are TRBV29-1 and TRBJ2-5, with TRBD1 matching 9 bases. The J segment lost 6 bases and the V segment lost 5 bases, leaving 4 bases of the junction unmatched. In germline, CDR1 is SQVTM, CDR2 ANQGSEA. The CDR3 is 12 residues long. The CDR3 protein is CSVTGTGKTQYF. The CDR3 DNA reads TGCAGCGTTACAGGGACAGGGAAGACCCAGTACTTC.

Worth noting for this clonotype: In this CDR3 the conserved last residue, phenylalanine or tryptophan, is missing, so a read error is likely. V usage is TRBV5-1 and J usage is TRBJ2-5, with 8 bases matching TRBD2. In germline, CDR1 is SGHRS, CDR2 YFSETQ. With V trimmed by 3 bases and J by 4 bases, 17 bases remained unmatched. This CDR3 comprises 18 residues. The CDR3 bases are TGCGCCAGCAGCTCCCCGGGACCAGCGGGAGTGGAAGGAGAGACCCAGTACCTC. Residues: CASSSPGPAGVEGETQYL.

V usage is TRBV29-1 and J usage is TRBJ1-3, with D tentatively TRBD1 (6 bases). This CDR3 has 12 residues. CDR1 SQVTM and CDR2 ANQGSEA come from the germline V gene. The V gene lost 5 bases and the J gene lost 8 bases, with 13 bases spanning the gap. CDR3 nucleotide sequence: TGCAGCGTTTTGACAGGACCCTACACCATATATTTT. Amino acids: CSVLTGPYTIYF. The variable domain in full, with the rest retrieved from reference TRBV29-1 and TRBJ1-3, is SAVISQKPSRDICQRGTSLTIQCQVDSQVTMMFWYRQQPGQSLTLIATANQGSEATYESGFVIDKFPISRPNLTFSTLTVSNMSPEDSSIYLCSVLTGPYTIYFGEGSWLTVV.

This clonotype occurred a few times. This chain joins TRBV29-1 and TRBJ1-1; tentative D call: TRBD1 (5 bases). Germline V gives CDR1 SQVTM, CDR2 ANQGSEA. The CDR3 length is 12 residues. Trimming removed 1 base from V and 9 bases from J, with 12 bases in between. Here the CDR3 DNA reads TGCAGCGTTGAAGGCGTAGGGACTAAAGCTTTCTTT. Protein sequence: CSVEGVGTKAFF.